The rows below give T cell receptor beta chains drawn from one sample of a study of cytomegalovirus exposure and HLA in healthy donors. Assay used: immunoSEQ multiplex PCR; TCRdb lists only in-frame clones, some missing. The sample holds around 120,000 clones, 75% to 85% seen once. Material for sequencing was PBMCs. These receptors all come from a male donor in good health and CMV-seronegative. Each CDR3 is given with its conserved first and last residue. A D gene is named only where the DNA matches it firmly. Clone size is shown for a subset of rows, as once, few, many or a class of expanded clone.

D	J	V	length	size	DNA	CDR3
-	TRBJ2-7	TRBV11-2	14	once	TGTGCCAGCAGCCCCAGGGGGGCGGGCTACGAGCAGTACTTC	CASSPRGAGYEQYF
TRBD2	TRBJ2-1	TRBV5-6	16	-	TGTGCCAGCAGCTCCGGGACTAGCGGGAGGGCGGATGAGCAGTTCTTC	CASSSGTSGRADEQFF
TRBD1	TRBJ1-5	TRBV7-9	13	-	TGTGCCAGCAGCTCGGACAGGGGACAGCCCCAGCATTTT	CASSSDRGQPQHF
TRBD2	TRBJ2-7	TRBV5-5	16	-	TGTGCCAGCAGCTTGGTTCCTGCGGGAGGGGTCTACGAGCAGTACTTC	CASSLVPAGGVYEQYF
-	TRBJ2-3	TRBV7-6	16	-	TGTGCCAGCAGCTTAGTACAGGGAGAGCGCACAGATACGCAGTATTTT	CASSLVQGERTDTQYF
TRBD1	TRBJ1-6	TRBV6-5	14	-	TGTGCCAGCAGCCGCACAGGGGGGAATTCACCCCTCCACTTT	CASSRTGGNSPLHF
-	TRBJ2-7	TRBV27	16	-	TGTGCCAGCAGTTTCCAACCGGGCGCAGGGCCCTACGAGCAGTACTTC	CASSFQPGAGPYEQYF
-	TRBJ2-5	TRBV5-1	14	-	TGCGCCAGCAGCTTGGCAAGCCGCCACGAGACCCAGTACTTC	CASSLASRHETQYF
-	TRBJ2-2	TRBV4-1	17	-	TGCGCCAGCAGCCAAGATCCTGCAGGGGCGTACACCGGGGAGCTGTTTTTT	CASSQDPAGAYTGELFF
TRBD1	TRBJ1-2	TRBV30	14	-	TGTGCCTGGAGTATGGGGACAGGGGGCTATGGCTACACCTTC	CAWSMGTGGYGYTF
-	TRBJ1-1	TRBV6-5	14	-	TGTGCCAGCAGTTACTCTGTAGTGAACACTGAAGCTTTCTTT	CASSYSVVNTEAFF
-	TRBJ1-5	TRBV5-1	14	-	TGCGCCAGCAGCTTGGATAATAGCAATCAGCCCCAGCATTTT	CASSLDNSNQPQHF
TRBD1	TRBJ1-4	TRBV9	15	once	TGTGCCAGCAGCGTAGGAGCAGGGGGAAATGAAAAACTGTTTTTT	CASSVGAGGNEKLFF
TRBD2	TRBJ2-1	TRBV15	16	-	TGTGCCACCAGTCTACGGACTAGCGGGGATTACAATGAGCAGTTCTTC	CATSLRTSGDYNEQFF
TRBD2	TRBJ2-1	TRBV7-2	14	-	TGTGCCAGCAGTCAGCTAGCGGGAGCCAATGAGCAGTTCTTC	CASSQLAGANEQFF
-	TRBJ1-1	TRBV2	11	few	TGTGCCAGCAGTCCCCGGGCTGAAGCTTTCTTT	CASSPRAEAFF
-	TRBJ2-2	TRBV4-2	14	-	TGTGCCAGCAGCCGGGGCCGAACGACCGGGGAGCTGTTTTTT	CASSRGRTTGELFF
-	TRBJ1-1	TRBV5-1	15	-	TGCGCCAGCAGCTTGACACCGGCGGTCGGCACTGAAGCTTTCTTT	CASSLTPAVGTEAFF
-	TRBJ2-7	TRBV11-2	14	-	TGTGCCAGCAGCATTATACAGGGAACCTACGAGCAGTACTTC	CASSIIQGTYEQYF
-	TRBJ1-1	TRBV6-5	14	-	TGTGCCAGCAGTTACGTACAGGGTGGGACTGAAGCTTTCTTT	CASSYVQGGTEAFF
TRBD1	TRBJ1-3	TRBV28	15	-	TGTGCCAGCAACGACAGGGGGTACTCTGGAAACACCATATATTTT	CASNDRGYSGNTIYF
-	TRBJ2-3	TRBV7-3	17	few	TGTGCCAGCAGCCCCACGGCTCCGACTAGTTGGACAGATACGCAGTATTTT	CASSPTAPTSWTDTQYF
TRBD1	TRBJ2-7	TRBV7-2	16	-	TGTGCCAGCAGCCCCAACCGGGACAGGGGGCGGTACGAGCAGTACTTC	CASSPNRDRGRYEQYF
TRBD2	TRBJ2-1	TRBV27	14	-	TGTGCCAGCAGTTCAAGCGGGGGGTTCTATGAGCAGTTCTTC	CASSSSGGFYEQFF
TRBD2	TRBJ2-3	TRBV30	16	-	TGTGCCTGGAGTGTACTAGCGGGAGCTAGCACAGATACGCAGTATTTT	CAWSVLAGASTDTQYF
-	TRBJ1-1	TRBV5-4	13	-	TGTGCCAGCAGCTTCGAGAGGAACACTGAAGCTTTCTTT	CASSFERNTEAFF
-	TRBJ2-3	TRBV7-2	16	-	TGTGCCAGCAGCTTAGCGCGTGGCGGGGGCCCGGATACGCAGTATTTT	CASSLARGGGPDTQYF
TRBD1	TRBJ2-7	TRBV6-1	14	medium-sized	TGTGCCAGCAGTGTCGGGACAGGCACCTACGAGCAGTACTTC	CASSVGTGTYEQYF
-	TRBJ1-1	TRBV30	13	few	TGTGCCTGGAGTGTTCACAGGGACACTGAAGCTTTCTTT	CAWSVHRDTEAFF